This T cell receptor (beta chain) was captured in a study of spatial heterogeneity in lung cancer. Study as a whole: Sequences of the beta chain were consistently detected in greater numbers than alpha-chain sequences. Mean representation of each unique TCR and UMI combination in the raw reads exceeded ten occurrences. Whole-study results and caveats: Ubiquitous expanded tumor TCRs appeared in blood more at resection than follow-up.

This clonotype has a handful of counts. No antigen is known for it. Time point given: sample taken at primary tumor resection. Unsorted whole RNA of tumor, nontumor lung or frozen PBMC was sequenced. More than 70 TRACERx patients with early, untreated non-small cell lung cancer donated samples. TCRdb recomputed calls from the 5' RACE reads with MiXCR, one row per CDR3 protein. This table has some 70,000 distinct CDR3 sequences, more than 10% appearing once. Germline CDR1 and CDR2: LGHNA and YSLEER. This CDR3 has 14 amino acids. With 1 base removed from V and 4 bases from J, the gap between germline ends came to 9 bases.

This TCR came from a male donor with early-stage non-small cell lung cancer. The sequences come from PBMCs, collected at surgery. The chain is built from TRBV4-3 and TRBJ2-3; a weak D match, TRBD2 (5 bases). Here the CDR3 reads CASSQVGDPDTQYF. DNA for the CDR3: TGCGCCAGCAGCCAAGTGGGAGACCCAGATACGCAGTATTTT.